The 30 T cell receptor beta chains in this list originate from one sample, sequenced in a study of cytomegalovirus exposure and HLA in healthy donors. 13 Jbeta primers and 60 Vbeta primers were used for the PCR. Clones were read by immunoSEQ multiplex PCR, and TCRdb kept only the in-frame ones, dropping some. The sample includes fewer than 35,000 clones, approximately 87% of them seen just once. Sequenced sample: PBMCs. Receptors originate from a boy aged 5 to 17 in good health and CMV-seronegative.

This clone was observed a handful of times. CDR3 loop: CASSSTGVGTEAFF. CDR3 bases: TGCGCCAGCAGCTCGACAGGGGTGGGCACTGAAGCTTTCTTT. The V and J genes are TRBV5-1 and TRBJ1-1, with 8 bases identical to TRBD1. The CDR3 runs 14 residues. V shed 3 bases, J shed 4 bases, and the junction held 5 bases outside the gene matches. CDR1 is SGHRS, CDR2 YFSETQ, per germline.

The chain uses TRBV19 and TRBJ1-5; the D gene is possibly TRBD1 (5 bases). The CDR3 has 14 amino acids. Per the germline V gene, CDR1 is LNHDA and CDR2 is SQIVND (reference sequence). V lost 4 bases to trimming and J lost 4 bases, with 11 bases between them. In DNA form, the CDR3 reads TGTGCCAGTAGTACGGACACCCTAAATCAGCCCCAGCATTTT. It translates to CASSTDTLNQPQHF.

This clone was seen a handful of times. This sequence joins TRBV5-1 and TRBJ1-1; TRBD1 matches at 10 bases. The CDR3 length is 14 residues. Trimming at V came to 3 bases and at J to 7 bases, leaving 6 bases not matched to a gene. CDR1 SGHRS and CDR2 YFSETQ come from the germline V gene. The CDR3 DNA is TGCGCCAGCAGCTATGGGACAGGGGACTATGAAGCTTTCTTT. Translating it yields CASSYGTGDYEAFF.

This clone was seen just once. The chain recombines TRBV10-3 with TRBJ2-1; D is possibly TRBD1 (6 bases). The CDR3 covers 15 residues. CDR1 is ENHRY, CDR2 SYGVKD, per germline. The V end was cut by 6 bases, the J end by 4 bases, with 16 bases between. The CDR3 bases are TGTGCCATCAGCGAGGCCAGGGGCCAATACAATGAGCAGTTCTTC. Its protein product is CAISEARGQYNEQFF.

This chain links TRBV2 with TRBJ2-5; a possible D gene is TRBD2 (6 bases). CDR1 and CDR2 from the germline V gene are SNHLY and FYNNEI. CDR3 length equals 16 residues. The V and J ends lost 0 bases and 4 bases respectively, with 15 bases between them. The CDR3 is CASSEAWVLARETQYF. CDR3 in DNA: TGTGCCAGCAGTGAAGCCTGGGTCCTAGCGAGAGAGACCCAGTACTTC. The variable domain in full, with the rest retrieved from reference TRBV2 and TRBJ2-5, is EPEVTQTPSHQVTQMGQEVILRCVPISNHLYFYWYRQILGQKVEFLVSFYNNEISEKSEIFDDQFSVERPDGSNFTLKIRSTKLEDSAMYFCASSEAWVLARETQYFGPGTRLLVL.

The CDR3 bases are TGTGCCTGCTACCCCACTACACAATATGGCTACACCTTC. Translating it yields CACYPTTQYGYTF. This rearrangement joins TRBV30 to TRBJ1-2, with D unresolved. CDR3 length equals 13 residues. Germline V gene lookup returns CDR1 GTSNPN and CDR2 SVGIG (reference sequence). Trimming took 6 bases from V and 5 from J, leaving 16 bases between them.

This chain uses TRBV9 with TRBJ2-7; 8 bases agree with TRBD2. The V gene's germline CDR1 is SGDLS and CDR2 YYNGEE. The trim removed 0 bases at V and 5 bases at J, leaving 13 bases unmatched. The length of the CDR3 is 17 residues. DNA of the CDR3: TGTGCCAGCAGCGTAGTCCCAGCGGGGGCCCCTTACCACGAGCAGTACTTC. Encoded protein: CASSVVPAGAPYHEQYF.

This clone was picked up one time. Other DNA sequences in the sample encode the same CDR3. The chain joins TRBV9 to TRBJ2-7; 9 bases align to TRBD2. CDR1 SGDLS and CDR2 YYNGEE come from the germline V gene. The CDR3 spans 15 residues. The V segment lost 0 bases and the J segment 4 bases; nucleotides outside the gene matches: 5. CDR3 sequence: CASSVGGGAGYEQYF. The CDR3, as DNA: TGTGCCAGCAGCGTAGGCGGGGGGGCCGGATACGAGCAGTACTTC.

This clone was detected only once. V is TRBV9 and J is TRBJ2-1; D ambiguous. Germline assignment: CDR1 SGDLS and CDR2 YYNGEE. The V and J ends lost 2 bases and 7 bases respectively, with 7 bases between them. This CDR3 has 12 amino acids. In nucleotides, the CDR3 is TGTGCCAGCAGCGTCCTCGGGAATGAGCAGTTCTTC. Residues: CASSVLGNEQFF.

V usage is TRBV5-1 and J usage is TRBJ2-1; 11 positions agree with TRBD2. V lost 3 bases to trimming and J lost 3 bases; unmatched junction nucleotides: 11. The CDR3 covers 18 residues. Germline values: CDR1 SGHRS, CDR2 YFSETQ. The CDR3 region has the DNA TGCGCCAGCAGCTCAACAGGAGCGACTAGCGGGGACTACAATGAGCAGTTCTTC. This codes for CASSSTGATSGDYNEQFF.

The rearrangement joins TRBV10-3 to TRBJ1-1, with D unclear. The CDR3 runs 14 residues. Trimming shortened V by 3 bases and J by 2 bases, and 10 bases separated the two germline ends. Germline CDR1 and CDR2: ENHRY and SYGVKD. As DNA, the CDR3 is TGTGCCATCAGTGATCAACGGGGAAACACTGAAGCTTTCTTT. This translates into CAISDQRGNTEAFF.

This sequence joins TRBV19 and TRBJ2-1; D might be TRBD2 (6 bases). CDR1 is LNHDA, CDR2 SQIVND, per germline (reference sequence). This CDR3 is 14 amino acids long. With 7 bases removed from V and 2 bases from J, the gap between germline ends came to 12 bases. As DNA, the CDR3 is TGTGCCAGTAAAGGTAGCGGAACCTACAATGAGCAGTTCTTC. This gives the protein CASKGSGTYNEQFF.

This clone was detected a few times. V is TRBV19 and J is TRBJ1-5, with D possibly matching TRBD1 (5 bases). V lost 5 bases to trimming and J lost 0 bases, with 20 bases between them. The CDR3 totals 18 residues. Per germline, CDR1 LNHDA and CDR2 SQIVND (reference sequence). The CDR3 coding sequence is TGTGCCAGTAGTCCACGGCAGATTACAGGAAATAGCAATCAGCCCCAGCATTTT. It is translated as CASSPRQITGNSNQPQHF.

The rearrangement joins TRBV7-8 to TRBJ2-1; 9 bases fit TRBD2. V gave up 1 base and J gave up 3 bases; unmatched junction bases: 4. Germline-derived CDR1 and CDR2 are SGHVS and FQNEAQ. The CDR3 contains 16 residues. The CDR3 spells CASSLVIAGDYNEQFF. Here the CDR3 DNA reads TGTGCCAGCAGCTTAGTAATAGCGGGGGACTACAATGAGCAGTTCTTC.

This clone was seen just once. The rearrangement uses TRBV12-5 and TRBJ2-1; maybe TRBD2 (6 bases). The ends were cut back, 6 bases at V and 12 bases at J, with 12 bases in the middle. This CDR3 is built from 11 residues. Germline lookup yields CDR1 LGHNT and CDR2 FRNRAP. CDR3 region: CASGRSGVQFF. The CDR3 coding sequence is TGTGCTAGTGGCCGTTCGGGGGTGCAGTTCTTC.

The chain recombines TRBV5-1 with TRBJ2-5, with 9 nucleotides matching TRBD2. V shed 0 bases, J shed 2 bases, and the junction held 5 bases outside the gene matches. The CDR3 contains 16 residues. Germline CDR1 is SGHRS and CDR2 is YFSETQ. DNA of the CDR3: TGCGCCAGCAGCTTGGGACTAGCGGAGGCTCAAGAGACCCAGTACTTC. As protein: CASSLGLAEAQETQYF.

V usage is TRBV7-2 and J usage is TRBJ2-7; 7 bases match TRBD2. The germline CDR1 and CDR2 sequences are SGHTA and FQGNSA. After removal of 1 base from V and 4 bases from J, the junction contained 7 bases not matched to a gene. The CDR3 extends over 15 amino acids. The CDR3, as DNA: TGTGCCAGCAGCTTAGACGTAGCGGGCTCATACGAGCAGTACTTC. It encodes CASSLDVAGSYEQYF.

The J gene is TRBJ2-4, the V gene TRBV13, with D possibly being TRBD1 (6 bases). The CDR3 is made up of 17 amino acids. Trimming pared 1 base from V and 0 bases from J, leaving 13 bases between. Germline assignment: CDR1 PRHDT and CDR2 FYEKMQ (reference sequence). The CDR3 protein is CASSLETGILAKNIQYF. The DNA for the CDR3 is TGTGCCAGCAGCTTAGAAACAGGGATATTAGCCAAAAACATTCAGTACTTC.

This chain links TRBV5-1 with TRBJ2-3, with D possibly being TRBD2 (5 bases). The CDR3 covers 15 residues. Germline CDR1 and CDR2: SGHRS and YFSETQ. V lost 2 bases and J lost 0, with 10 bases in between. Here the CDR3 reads CASSFKRTSTDTQYF. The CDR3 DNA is TGCGCCAGCAGCTTTAAGCGGACTAGCACAGATACGCAGTATTTT.

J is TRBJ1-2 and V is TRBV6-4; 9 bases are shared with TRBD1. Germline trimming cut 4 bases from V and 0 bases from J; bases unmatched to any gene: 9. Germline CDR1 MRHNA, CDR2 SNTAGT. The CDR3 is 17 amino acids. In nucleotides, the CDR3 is TGTGCCAGCAGTGTTCTCGCGGGACAGGGAGCTAACTATGGCTACACCTTC. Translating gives CASSVLAGQGANYGYTF.

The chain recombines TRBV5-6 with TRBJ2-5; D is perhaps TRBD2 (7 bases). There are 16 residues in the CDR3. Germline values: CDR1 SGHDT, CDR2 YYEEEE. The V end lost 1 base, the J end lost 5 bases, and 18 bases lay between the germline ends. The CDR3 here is CASSLLMGGRWETQYF. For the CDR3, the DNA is TGTGCCAGCAGCTTGTTGATGGGGGGGCGATGGGAGACCCAGTACTTC.

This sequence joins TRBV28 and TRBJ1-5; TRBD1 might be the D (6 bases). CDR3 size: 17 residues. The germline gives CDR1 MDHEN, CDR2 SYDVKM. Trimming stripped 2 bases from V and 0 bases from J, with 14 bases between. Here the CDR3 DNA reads TGTGCCAGCAGTTTAGGAATGACAGGATTTAGCAATCAGCCCCAGCATTTT. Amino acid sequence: CASSLGMTGFSNQPQHF.

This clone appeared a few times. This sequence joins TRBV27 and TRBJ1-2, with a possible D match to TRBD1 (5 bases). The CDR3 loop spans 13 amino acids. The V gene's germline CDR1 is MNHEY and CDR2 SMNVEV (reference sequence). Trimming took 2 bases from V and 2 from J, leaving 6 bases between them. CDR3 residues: CASSLGQNYGYTF. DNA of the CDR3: TGTGCCAGCAGTTTAGGACAAAACTATGGCTACACCTTC.

CDR3 loop: CASSYQLTGSTVGYTF. The CDR3 region has the DNA TGTGCCAGCAGTTATCAGCTGACAGGGAGTACGGTTGGCTACACCTTC. The rearrangement joins TRBV6-5 to TRBJ1-2; 7 bases line up with TRBD1. CDR3 length equals 16 residues. Per the germline V gene, CDR1 is MNHEY and CDR2 is SVGAGI. The junction had 14 bases not matched to a gene; V was cut back by 3 bases and J by 7 bases.

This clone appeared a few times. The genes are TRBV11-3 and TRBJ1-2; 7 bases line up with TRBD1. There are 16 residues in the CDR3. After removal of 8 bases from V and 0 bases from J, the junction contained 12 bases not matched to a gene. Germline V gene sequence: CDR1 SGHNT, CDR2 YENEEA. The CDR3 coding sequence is TGTGCCAGCGGGGGCACAGGGGTTCCCCCTAACTATGGCTACACCTTC. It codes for CASGGTGVPPNYGYTF.

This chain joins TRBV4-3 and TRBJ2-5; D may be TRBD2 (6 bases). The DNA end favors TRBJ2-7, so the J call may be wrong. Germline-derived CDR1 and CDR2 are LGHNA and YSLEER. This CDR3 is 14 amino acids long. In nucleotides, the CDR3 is TGCGCCAGCAGCCGCGACCGAGCGGGCGGCGAGCAGTACTTC. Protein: CASSRDRAGGEQYF.

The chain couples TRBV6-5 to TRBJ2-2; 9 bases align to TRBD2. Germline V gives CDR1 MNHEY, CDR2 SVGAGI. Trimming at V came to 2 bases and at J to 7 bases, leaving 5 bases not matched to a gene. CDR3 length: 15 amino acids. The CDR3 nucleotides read TGTGCCAGCAGTTACGAGCGGGGGGTATACGGGGAGCTGTTTTTT. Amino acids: CASSYERGVYGELFF.

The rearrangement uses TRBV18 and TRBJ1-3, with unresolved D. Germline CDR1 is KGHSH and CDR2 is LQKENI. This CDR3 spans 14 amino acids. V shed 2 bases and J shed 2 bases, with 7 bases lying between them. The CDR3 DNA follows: TGTGCCAGCTCACCAACGATAGCTGGAAACACCATATATTTT. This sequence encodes CASSPTIAGNTIYF.

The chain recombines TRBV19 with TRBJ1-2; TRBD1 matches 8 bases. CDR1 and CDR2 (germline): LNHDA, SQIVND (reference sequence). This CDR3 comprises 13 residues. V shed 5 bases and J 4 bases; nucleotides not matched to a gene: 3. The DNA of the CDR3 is TGTGCCAGTAGTTACAGGGGGATCTATGGCTACACCTTC. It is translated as CASSYRGIYGYTF. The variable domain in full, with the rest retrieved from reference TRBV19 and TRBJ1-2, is DGGITQSPKYLFRKEGQNVTLSCEQNLNHDAMYWYRQDPGQGLRLIYYSQIVNDFQKGDIAEGYSVSREKKESFPLTVTSAQKNPTAFYLCASSYRGIYGYTFGSGTRLTVV.

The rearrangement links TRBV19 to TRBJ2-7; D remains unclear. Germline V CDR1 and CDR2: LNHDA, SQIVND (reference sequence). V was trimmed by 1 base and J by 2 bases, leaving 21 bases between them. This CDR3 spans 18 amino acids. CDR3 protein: CASSIVGKVRLETYEQYF. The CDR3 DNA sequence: TGTGCCAGTAGTATAGTTGGTAAGGTGAGACTGGAGACCTACGAGCAGTACTTC.